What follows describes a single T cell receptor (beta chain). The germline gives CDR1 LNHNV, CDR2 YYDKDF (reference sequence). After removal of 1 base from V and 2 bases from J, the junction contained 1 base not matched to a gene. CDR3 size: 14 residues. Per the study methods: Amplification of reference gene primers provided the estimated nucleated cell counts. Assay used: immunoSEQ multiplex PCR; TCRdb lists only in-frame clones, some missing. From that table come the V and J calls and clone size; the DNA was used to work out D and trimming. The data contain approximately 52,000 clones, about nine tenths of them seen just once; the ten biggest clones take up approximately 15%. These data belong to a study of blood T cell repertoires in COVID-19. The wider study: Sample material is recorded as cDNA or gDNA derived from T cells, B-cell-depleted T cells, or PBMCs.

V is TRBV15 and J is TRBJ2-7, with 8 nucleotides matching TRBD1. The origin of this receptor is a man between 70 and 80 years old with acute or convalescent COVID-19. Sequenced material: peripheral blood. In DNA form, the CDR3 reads TGTGCCACCAGCAGAGCAGGGGGCCCCTACGAGCAGTACTTC. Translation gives CATSRAGGPYEQYF.